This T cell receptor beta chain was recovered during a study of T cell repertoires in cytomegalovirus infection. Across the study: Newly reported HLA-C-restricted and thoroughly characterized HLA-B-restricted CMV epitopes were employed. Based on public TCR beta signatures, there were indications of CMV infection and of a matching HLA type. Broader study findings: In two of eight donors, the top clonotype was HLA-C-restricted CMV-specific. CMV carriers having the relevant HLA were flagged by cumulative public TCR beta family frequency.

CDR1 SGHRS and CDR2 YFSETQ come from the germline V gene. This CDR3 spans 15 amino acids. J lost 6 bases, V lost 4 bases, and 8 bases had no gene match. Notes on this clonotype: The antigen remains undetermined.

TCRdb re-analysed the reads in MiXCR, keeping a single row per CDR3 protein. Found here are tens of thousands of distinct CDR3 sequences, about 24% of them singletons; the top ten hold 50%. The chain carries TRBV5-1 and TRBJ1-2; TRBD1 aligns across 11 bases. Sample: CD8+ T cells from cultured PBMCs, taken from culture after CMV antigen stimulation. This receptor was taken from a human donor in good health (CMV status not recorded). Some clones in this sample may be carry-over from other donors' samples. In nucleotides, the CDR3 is TGCGCCAGCAGCGTAACCGGGACAGGGGGAAATGGCTACACCTTC. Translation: CASSVTGTGGNGYTF. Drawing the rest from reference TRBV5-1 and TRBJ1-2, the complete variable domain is KAGVTQTPRYLIKTRGQQVTLSCSPISGHRSVSWYQQTPGQGLQFLFEYFSETQRNKGNFPGRFSGRQFSNSRSEMNVSTLELGDSALYLCASSVTGTGGNGYTFGSGTRLTVV.